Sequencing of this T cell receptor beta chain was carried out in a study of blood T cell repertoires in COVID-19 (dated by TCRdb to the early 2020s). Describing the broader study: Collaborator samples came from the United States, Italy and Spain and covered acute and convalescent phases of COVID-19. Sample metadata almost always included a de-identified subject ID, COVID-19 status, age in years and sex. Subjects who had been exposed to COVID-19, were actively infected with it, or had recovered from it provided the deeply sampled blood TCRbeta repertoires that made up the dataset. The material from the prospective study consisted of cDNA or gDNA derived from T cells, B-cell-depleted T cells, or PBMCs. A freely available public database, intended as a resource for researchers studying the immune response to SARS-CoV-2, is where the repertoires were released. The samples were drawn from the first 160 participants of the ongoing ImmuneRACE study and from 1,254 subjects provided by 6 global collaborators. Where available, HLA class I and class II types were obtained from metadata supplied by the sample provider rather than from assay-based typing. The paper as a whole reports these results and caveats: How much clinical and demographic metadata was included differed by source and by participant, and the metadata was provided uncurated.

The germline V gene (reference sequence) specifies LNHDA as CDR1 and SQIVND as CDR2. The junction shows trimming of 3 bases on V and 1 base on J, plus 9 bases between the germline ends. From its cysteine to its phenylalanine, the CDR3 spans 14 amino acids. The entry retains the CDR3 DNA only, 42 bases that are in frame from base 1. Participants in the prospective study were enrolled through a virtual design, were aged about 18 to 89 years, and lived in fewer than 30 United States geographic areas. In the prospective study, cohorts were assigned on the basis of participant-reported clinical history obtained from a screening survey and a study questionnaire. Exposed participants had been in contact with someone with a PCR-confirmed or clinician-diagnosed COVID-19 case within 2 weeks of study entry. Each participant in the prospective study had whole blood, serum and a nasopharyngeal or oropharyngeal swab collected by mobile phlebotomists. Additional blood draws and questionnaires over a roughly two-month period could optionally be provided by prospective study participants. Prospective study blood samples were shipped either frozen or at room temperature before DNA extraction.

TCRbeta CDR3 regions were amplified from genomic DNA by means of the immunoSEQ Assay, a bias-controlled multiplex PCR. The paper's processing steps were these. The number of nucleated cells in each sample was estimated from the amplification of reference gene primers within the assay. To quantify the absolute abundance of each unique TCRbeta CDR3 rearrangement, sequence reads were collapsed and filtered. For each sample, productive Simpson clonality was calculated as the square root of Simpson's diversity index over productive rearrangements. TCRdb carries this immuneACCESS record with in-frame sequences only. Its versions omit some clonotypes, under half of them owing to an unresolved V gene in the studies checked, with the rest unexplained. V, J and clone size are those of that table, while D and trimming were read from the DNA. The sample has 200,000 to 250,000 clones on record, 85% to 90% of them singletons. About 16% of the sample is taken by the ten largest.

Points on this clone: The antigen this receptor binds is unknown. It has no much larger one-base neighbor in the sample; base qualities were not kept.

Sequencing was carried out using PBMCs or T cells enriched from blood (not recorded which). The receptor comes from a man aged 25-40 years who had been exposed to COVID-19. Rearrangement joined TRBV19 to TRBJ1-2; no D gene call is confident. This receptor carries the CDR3 CASSIDQLNYGYTF. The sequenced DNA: TGTGCCAGTAGTATTGATCAACTTAACTATGGCTACACCTTC.